The next 20 T cell receptor beta chains were all read from a single sample in a study of T-cell reconstitution after alpha-beta-depleted transplantation in children. Library preparation (for TCRbeta) was performed with unique molecular identifiers. Each CDR3 protein is one row after TCRdb ran MiXCR on the PCR reads. The sample lists about a million distinct CDR3 sequences; around 30% were seen once. Source: PBMCs, mostly from graft donor cells, taken 360 days after TCRalphabeta/CD19-depleted stem cell transplant. The receptors stem from a boy in the first two years of life who had a stem cell transplant for SCID, so the T cells may come from the graft donor.

This clonotype was detected a few times. V gene TRBV29-1 combines with J gene TRBJ2-6, with a weak D call TRBD1 (5 bases). The CDR3 spans 13 residues. From germline, CDR1 is SQVTM and CDR2 ANQGSEA. The germline V and J ends were trimmed by 6 bases and 7 bases, with 13 bases remaining between them. CDR3 loop: CSVQRGSANVLTF. CDR3 DNA: TGCAGCGTGCAAAGGGGTTCCGCCAACGTCCTGACTTTC.

The CDR3 is CASSVFQDGCSYEQYF. The CDR3 DNA follows: TGTGCCAGCAGCGTTTTCCAGGACGGTTGCTCCTACGAGCAGTACTTC. The chain employs TRBV9 and TRBJ2-7; D unresolved. Per the germline V gene, CDR1 is SGDLS and CDR2 is YYNGEE. The CDR3 is made up of 16 amino acids. The germline V and J ends were trimmed by 2 bases and 0 bases, with 15 bases remaining between them.

The chain combines TRBV12-3 or TRBV12-4 with TRBJ2-3; D is tentatively TRBD1 or TRBD2 (5 bases each). V was trimmed by 6 bases and J by 6 bases, leaving 19 bases between them. The CDR3 spans 15 residues. The CDR3 DNA reads TGTGCCAGCAGCCCCCCCTTTCAGTGGGGGGATACGCAGTATTTT. The encoded protein is CASSPPFQWGDTQYF.

This chain uses TRBV4-1 with TRBJ2-7; TRBD1 matches 8 bases. In germline, CDR1 is MGHRA, CDR2 YSYEKL. This CDR3 spans 15 amino acids. V lost 1 base, J lost 2 bases, and 4 bases stayed unmatched. This CDR3 is CASSQVSGGTYEQYF. Written as DNA, the CDR3 is TGCGCCAGCAGCCAAGTGTCAGGGGGCACCTACGAGCAGTACTTC.

This clonotype appeared a single time. CDR3 region: CASSATLGSEQYF. The CDR3, as DNA: TGCGCCAGCAGCGCAACCCTTGGTTCGGAGCAGTACTTC. The chain recombines TRBV5-1 with TRBJ2-7; D ambiguous. V dropped 4 bases and J dropped 7 bases, with 15 bases sitting between them. Germline-derived CDR1 and CDR2 are SGHRS and YFSETQ. CDR3 length: 13 amino acids.

This clonotype was seen only a few times. This rearrangement joins TRBV29-1 to TRBJ2-7; tentatively, D is TRBD1 or TRBD2 (5 bases each). The V end lost 7 bases, the J end lost 6 bases, and 16 bases lay between the germline ends. The CDR3 sequence is 12 residues long. Germline V gives CDR1 SQVTM, CDR2 ANQGSEA. CDR3 DNA sequence: TGCAGCGCTTTAATCCGGGACGGCGAGCAGTACTTC. Translated, it gives CSALIRDGEQYF.

The DNA for the CDR3 is TGTGCCAGCAGCTTAGGGGGACTCCAGAAACCCGGCCAAGAAGAGACCCAGTACTTC. Its protein is CASSLGGLQKPGQEETQYF. The gene calls are TRBV7-6 and TRBJ2-5; a possible D gene is TRBD2 (6 bases). There are 19 residues in the CDR3. V lost 1 base to trimming and J lost 3 bases, with 24 bases between them. Germline values: CDR1 SGHVS, CDR2 FNYEAQ. The full variable domain, its missing parts supplied by reference TRBV7-6 and TRBJ2-5, is GAGVSQSPRYKVTKRGQDVALRCDPISGHVSLYWYRQALGQGPEFLTYFNYEAQQDKSGLPNDRFSAERPEGSISTLTIQRTEQRDSAMYRCASSLGGLQKPGQEETQYFGPGTRLLVL.

This chain joins TRBV27 and TRBJ2-7; possible D gene TRBD2, 5 bases. The V gene lost 4 bases and the J gene lost 2 bases, with 9 bases spanning the gap. There are 13 residues in the CDR3. Germline V CDR1 and CDR2: MNHEY, SMNVEV (reference sequence). In DNA, the CDR3 is TGTGCCAGCAGTTATAGCGAGGCCTACGAGCAGTACTTC. Translation: CASSYSEAYEQYF.

This sequence joins TRBV11-1 and TRBJ2-4; 9 bases line up with TRBD1. The germline gives CDR1 SGHAT, CDR2 FQDESV (reference sequence). Trimming removed 5 bases from V and 1 base from J; junction bases left unmatched: 12. The CDR3 consists of 18 residues. CDR3: CASSPGTGSGWAKNIQYF. CDR3 in DNA: TGTGCCAGCAGCCCCGGGACAGGGTCGGGGTGGGCCAAAAACATTCAGTACTTC.

J is TRBJ2-3 and V is TRBV24-1, with D possibly matching TRBD2 (5 bases). The CDR3 is 17 residues long. V was clipped by 3 bases and J by 2 bases, with 17 bases between them. The germline gives CDR1 KGHDR, CDR2 SFDVKD. The CDR3 sequence is CATSDLDPGSYTDTQYF. The CDR3 DNA follows: TGTGCCACCAGTGATCTTGACCCGGGGAGTTACACAGATACGCAGTATTTT.

This clonotype was recorded a few times. The chain employs TRBV20-1 and TRBJ2-7; 11 nucleotides line up with TRBD2. Germline trimming cut 0 bases from V and 4 bases from J; bases unmatched to any gene: 11. Germline V gene lookup returns CDR1 DFQATT and CDR2 SNEGSKA (reference sequence). CDR3 length: 17 amino acids. The CDR3 reads CSARDPSSGGLPYEQYF. For the CDR3, the DNA is TGCAGTGCTAGAGACCCCTCTAGCGGGGGGCTCCCTTACGAGCAGTACTTC.

This chain links TRBV15 with TRBJ2-7, with 8 bases that match TRBD2. Per germline, CDR1 LNHNV and CDR2 YYDKDF (reference sequence). V lost 0 bases to trimming and J lost 2 bases; unmatched junction nucleotides: 6. The CDR3 runs to 16 residues. The CDR3 region is CATSRERRGGAYEQYF. DNA for the CDR3: TGTGCCACCAGCAGAGAACGTCGGGGGGGCGCCTACGAGCAGTACTTC.

This clonotype was counted between two and nine times. The V call is TRBV18, the J call TRBJ2-1; TRBD2 matches 8 bases. Unmatched junction bases numbered 12, after V lost 4 bases and J lost 4 bases. There are 17 residues in the CDR3. Looked up from germline, CDR1 is KGHSH and CDR2 is LQKENI. In DNA form, the CDR3 reads TGTGCCAGCTCACGGCGGGGGGACCCTCGATTGTACAATGAGCAGTTCTTC. Amino acid sequence: CASSRRGDPRLYNEQFF.

This clonotype was seen repeatedly, ten times or more. The V and J genes are TRBV12-3 or TRBV12-4 and TRBJ2-7; tentatively, D is TRBD1 or TRBD2 (5 bases each). V gave up 6 bases and J gave up 4 bases, with 10 bases separating them. The CDR3 loop spans 12 amino acids. CDR3 coding DNA: TGTGCCAGCAGGGGACGGTATTACGAGCAGTACTTC. This codes for CASRGRYYEQYF.

The table lists this clonotype with a few counts. This chain uses TRBV7-9 with TRBJ2-2; D might be TRBD1 or TRBD2, each matching 5 bases. This CDR3 is built from 13 residues. Trimming pared 10 bases from V and 4 bases from J, leaving 13 bases between. Germline values: CDR1 SEHNR, CDR2 FQNEAQ (reference sequence). The CDR3 sequence: CATPRGPTGELFF. In nucleotides, the CDR3 is TGTGCCACCCCAAGGGGACCCACCGGGGAGCTGTTTTTT. The whole variable domain, filled in from reference TRBV7-9 and TRBJ2-2, reads DTGVSQNPRHKITKRGQNVTFRCDPISEHNRLYWYRQTLGQGPEFLTYFQNEAQLEKSRLLSDRFSAERPKGSFSTLEIQRTEQGDSAMYLCATPRGPTGELFFGEGSRLTVL.

V gene TRBV4-1 combines with J gene TRBJ2-1; D may be TRBD2 (5 bases). The CDR3 consists of 16 residues. Trimming cost V 0 bases and J 5 bases, with 14 bases left between them. Germline CDR1 MGHRA, CDR2 YSYEKL. The DNA for the CDR3 is TGCGCCAGCAGCCAAGAGCAACGACTACGACACAATGAGCAGTTCTTC. Amino acid sequence: CASSQEQRLRHNEQFF.

This chain joins TRBV28 and TRBJ2-4, with D unresolved. V was clipped by 3 bases and J by 6 bases, with 12 bases between them. CDR3 length: 14 residues. The germline CDR1 and CDR2 sequences are MDHEN and SYDVKM. In DNA form, the CDR3 reads TGTGCCAGCAGTTTCGATGGTCCGAGAAACATTCAGTACTTC. Encoded protein: CASSFDGPRNIQYF.

This clonotype showed up just a few times. The chain carries TRBV12-3 or TRBV12-4 and TRBJ1-3; no firm D call. The V end lost 6 bases, the J end lost 14 bases, and 14 bases lay between the germline ends. This CDR3 comprises 11 residues. The DNA for the CDR3 is TGTGCCAGCAGAGATGGGCCGGCGGTATATTTT. This sequence encodes CASRDGPAVYF.

This chain connects TRBV5-1 to TRBJ2-7; D gene uncertain. Germline CDR1 and CDR2: SGHRS and YFSETQ. This CDR3 spans 12 amino acids. The CDR3 bases are TGCGCTTTCCGCCAGAGACCACTGGAGCAGTACTTC. Amino acids: CAFRQRPLEQYF.

This chain connects TRBV5-1 to TRBJ1-1; 7 bases match TRBD1. V lost 6 bases and J lost 0; bases outside the gene matches: 11. This CDR3 has 16 amino acids. Germline values: CDR1 SGHRS, CDR2 YFSETQ. CDR3 sequence (DNA): TGCGCCAGCACCCCCTCGATGGACAGGTTGAACACTGAAGCTTTCTTT. Translated: CASTPSMDRLNTEAFF.